The source of this T cell receptor (beta chain) is a study of blood T cells in healthy people across ages. Sample-barcoded 5' priming and a J-beta primer mix drove a second PCR of roughly 7 to 11 cycles. All samples gave at least 3 million CDR3-containing paired-end reads. TCRdb reprocessed the 5' RACE reads via MiXCR and lists one record per CDR3 protein. The table shows around 900,000 distinct CDR3 sequences, with just over 50% occurring only once. CDR1 SGDLS and CDR2 YYNGEE come from the germline V gene. The CDR3 runs 15 residues. V was cut by 0 bases and J by 3 bases, with 10 bases left in between.

This clonotype originated in a woman in her fifties or sixties in good health. The rearrangement joins TRBV9 to TRBJ2-1; D perhaps matches TRBD1 (5 bases). The sample taken for sequencing was blood. The CDR3: CASSVAGAVYNEQFF. CDR3 in DNA: TGTGCCAGCAGCGTAGCTGGGGCTGTCTACAATGAGCAGTTCTTC.